The clone carrying this T cell receptor beta chain was picked up a small number of times. The sample comes from a study of type 1 regulatory T cells. About the study: T-allo10 is a Tr1-enriched, alloantigen-specific CD4 T cell product made in vitro.

TCRdb called the reads again in MiXCR, with one record for every CDR3 protein. The data contain over 90,000 distinct CDR3 sequences, 30% to 35% of them singletons. This CDR3 has 16 residues. The rearrangement joins TRBV1 to TRBJ2-1; TRBD2, the table's D call, lacks a check against the DNA. TRBV1 is a pseudogene segment. Sequences were obtained from CD4+ T cells, either the whole sample or a sorted fraction (not recorded which). The sequence was obtained from a human donor in good health. As DNA, the CDR3 is TGCACCAGCAGCCAGGGACTAGCGGGAGTCCTAAATGAGCAGTTCTTC. Its protein product is CTSSQGLAGVLNEQFF.